Listed below are T cell receptor beta chains from one sample, sequenced in a study of PD-1 blockade in classical Hodgkin lymphoma. The repertoire was sequenced with immunoSEQ multiplex PCR; TCRdb's copy has only in-frame clones and lacks some. This sample has approximately 93,000 clones, with just under 80% found just once. The source was peripheral blood mononuclear cells (PBMCs), collected before the fourth cycle of nivolumab. The receptors shown here come from a human donor with classical Hodgkin lymphoma. The CDR3 runs from the conserved cysteine through the conserved F or W. A D gene is named only where the DNA matches it firmly. A row's size may be missing; if present it is once, few, many or a size class.

CDR3aa | CDR3nt | j_gene | d_gene | abundance | v_gene
CASSLGLGYTEAFF | TGTGCCAGCAGCTTAGGTTTGGGGTACACTGAAGCTTTCTTT | TRBJ1-1 | . | . | TRBV11-2
CASSIGGGAYNEQFF | TGTGCCAGTAGTATTGGTGGGGGGGCCTACAATGAGCAGTTCTTC | TRBJ2-1 | TRBD2 | . | TRBV19
CASGSTQGLGSYNEQFF | TGTGCTAGTGGTTCAACCCAGGGACTGGGCTCCTACAATGAGCAGTTCTTC | TRBJ2-1 | . | . | TRBV12-5
CASSFRTGAEQYF | TGTGCCAGCAGCTTCCGGACAGGGGCCGAGCAGTACTTC | TRBJ2-7 | TRBD1 | once | TRBV5-5
CASSASGRGTDTQYF | TGTGCCAGCAGCGCGAGCGGGAGGGGCACAGATACGCAGTATTTT | TRBJ2-3 | TRBD2 | . | TRBV9
CASSWSSYEQYF | TGTGCCAGCAGCTGGAGCTCCTACGAGCAGTACTTC | TRBJ2-7 | . | . | TRBV11-2
CASRRGSTDTQYF | TGTGCCAGCAGAAGGGGAAGCACAGATACGCAGTATTTT | TRBJ2-3 | . | . | TRBV6-5
CASSPGNYGYTF | TGTGCCAGCAGTCCCGGGAACTATGGCTACACCTTC | TRBJ1-2 | . | . | TRBV28
CASSQALPGTGGNTIYF | TGCGCCAGCAGCCAAGCCTTACCCGGGACAGGGGGAAACACCATATATTTT | TRBJ1-3 | TRBD1 | . | TRBV4-1
CAISEGTRGYGYTF | TGTGCCATCAGTGAGGGGACCCGGGGCTATGGCTACACCTTC | TRBJ1-2 | . | . | TRBV10-3
CASSGNRGGETQYF | TGTGCCAGCAGTGGCAACAGGGGTGGGGAGACCCAGTACTTC | TRBJ2-5 | TRBD1 | few | TRBV2
CASSVGQGGSPLHF | TGTGCCAGCAGCGTAGGACAGGGAGGATCACCCCTCCACTTT | TRBJ1-6 | TRBD1 | once | TRBV5-6
CASSPESTGELFF | TGTGCCAGCTCACCCGAGTCCACCGGGGAGCTGTTTTTT | TRBJ2-2 | . | . | TRBV18
CAISSTSGGELFF | TGTGCCATCAGTTCGACTAGCGGTGGGGAGCTGTTTTTT | TRBJ2-2 | TRBD2 | few | TRBV10-3
CAIRDSTDTQYF | TGTGCCATCAGGGATAGCACAGATACGCAGTATTTT | TRBJ2-3 | . | . | TRBV10-3
CASSYSFSGYGYTF | TGTGCCAGCAGTTACTCATTTTCTGGCTATGGCTACACCTTC | TRBJ1-2 | . | few | TRBV6-5
CASSPGQGETQYF | TGTGCCAGCTCACCTGGACAGGGGGAGACCCAGTACTTC | TRBJ2-5 | TRBD1 | . | TRBV18
CASSEFWGTTYNEQFF | TGTGCCAGCAGTGAGTTTTGGGGGACAACCTACAATGAGCAGTTCTTC | TRBJ2-1 | . | few | TRBV6-1
CASSPFLLQGVTEAFF | TGTGCCAGCAGCCCGTTCCTCTTACAGGGGGTCACTGAAGCTTTCTTT | TRBJ1-1 | TRBD1 | . | TRBV9
CASQGPQGIYVQYF | TGTGCCTCCCAGGGACCACAGGGAATTTATGTCCAGTACTTC | TRBJ2-5 | . | . | TRBV30
CASSPYHTSGGAGELFF | TGCGCCAGCAGCCCTTACCACACTAGCGGGGGGGCCGGGGAGCTGTTTTTT | TRBJ2-2 | TRBD2 | . | TRBV4-1
CASSKGQGGTYEQYF | TGTGCCAGCAGTAAGGGACAGGGGGGGACCTACGAGCAGTACTTC | TRBJ2-7 | TRBD1 | . | TRBV6-1
CASREVQKQYF | TGTGCCAGCAGGGAGGTACAGAAGCAGTACTTC | TRBJ2-7 | . | . | TRBV7-2
CAISDPGERNTEAFF | TGTGCCATCAGTGACCCAGGGGAGAGAAACACTGAAGCTTTCTTT | TRBJ1-1 | . | . | TRBV10-3
CASSVFGTGLWDNYGYTF | TGTGCCAGCAGTGTTTTCGGGACAGGCCTATGGGATAACTATGGCTACACCTTC | TRBJ1-2 | TRBD1 | . | TRBV6-1
CAISESLGLKTNTEAFF | TGTGCCATCAGTGAGTCTCTGGGACTTAAGACGAACACTGAAGCTTTCTTT | TRBJ1-1 | . | . | TRBV10-3
CASSPGQGQTDLYGYTF | TGTGCCAGCAGCCCAGGACAGGGGCAGACGGACCTCTATGGCTACACCTTC | TRBJ1-2 | TRBD1 | many | TRBV27
CASSQDRGQGSGNTIYF | TGTGCCAGCAGCCAAGATCGGGGACAGGGCTCTGGAAACACCATATATTTT | TRBJ1-3 | TRBD1 | . | TRBV4-2